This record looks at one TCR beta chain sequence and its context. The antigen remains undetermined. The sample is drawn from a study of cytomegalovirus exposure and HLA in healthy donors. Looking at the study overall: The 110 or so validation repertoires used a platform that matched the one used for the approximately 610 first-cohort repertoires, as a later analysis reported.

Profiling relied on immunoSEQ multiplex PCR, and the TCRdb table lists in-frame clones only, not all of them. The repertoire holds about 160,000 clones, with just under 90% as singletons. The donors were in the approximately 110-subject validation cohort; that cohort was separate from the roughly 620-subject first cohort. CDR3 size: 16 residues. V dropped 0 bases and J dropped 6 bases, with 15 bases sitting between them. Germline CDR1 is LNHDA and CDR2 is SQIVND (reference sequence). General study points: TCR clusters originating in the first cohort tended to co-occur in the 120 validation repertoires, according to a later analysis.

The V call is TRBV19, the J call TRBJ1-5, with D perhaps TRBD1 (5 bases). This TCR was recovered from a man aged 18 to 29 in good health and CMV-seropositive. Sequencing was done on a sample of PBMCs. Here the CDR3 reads CASSIDGGESGQPQHF. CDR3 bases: TGTGCCAGTAGTATAGATGGAGGGGAGTCCGGTCAGCCCCAGCATTTT.